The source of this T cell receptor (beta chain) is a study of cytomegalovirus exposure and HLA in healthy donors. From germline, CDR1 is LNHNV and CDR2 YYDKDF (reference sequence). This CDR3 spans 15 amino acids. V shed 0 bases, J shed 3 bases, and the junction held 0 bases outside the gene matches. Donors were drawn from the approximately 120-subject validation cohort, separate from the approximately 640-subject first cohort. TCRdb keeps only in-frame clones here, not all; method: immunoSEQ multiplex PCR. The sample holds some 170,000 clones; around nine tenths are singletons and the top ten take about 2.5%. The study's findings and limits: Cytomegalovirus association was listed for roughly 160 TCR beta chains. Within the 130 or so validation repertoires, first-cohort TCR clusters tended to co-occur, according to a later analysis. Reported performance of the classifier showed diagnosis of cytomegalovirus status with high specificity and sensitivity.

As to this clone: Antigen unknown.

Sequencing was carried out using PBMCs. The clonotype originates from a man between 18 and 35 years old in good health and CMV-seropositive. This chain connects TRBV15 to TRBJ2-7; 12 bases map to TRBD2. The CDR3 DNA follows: TGTGCCACCAGCAGAGAGGGACTAGCGGGCTACGAGCAGTACTTC. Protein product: CATSREGLAGYEQYF. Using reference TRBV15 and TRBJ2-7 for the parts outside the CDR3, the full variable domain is DAMVIQNPRYQVTQFGKPVTLSCSQTLNHNVMYWYQQKSSQAPKLLFHYYDKDFNNEADTPDNFQSRRPNTSFCFLDIRSPGLGDTAMYLCATSREGLAGYEQYFGPGTRLTVT.